This T cell receptor beta chain stems from a study of OX40 agonist ivuxolimab in advanced cancers. Samples were taken at baseline and on day 1 of cycles 4 and 7. Only in-frame clones appear in the TCRdb table, and some are missing; sequencing was by immunoSEQ multiplex PCR. Here the sample spans 65,000 to 95,000 clones, under 95% being singletons. This clone is a singleton in its sample. Its cognate antigen is unknown. Trimming pared 5 bases from V and 0 bases from J, leaving 13 bases between. CDR1 and CDR2 (germline): SGHVS, FQNEAQ. The CDR3 contains 16 residues. The study, taken as a whole, reports: Fewer expanded clones were found on average in CD4+ than in CD8+ T cells.

The sequence derives from an adult with an advanced solid tumor such as melanoma, head and neck, liver or kidney cancer. Source: CD4+ or CD8+ T cells sorted from blood, taken in a trial of the OX40 agonist ivuxolimab. The chain recombines TRBV7-8 with TRBJ2-2, with D perhaps matching TRBD1 or TRBD2 (6 bases each). The CDR3 DNA follows: TGTGCCAGCAGCCGACTCGGGGGCGCGAACACCGGGGAGCTGTTTTTT. Protein product: CASSRLGGANTGELFF.